The rows below give T cell receptor beta chains drawn from one sample of a study of blood T cell repertoires in COVID-19. Produced via immunoSEQ multiplex PCR; TCRdb's table is partial and in-frame only. The profile shows 500,000 or so clones, roughly 87% of them singletons. The sequencing input was PBMCs or T cells enriched from blood (not recorded which). These receptors were taken from a woman between 18 and 29 years old who had recovered from COVID-19. Each CDR3 is given without its conserved first and last residue. The order of the fields is J gene, V gene, CDR3 length, CDR3 protein.

j_gene: TRBJ2-5; v_gene: TRBV28; len: 12; CDR3aa: ASSPQKFRETQY
j_gene: TRBJ2-2; v_gene: TRBV18; len: 14; CDR3aa: ASSLLGTHSTGELF
j_gene: TRBJ2-1; v_gene: TRBV18; len: 12; CDR3aa: ASSPERGAEEQF
j_gene: TRBJ1-6; v_gene: TRBV6-1; len: 13; CDR3aa: ASSERTGNQGPLH
j_gene: TRBJ2-7; v_gene: TRBV7-8; len: 13; CDR3aa: ASSLRTGAALEQY
j_gene: TRBJ2-7; v_gene: TRBV5-1; len: 13; CDR3aa: ASSLRQGAFYEQY
j_gene: TRBJ2-2; v_gene: TRBV28; len: 11; CDR3aa: ASSPGITGELF
j_gene: TRBJ1-1; v_gene: TRBV18; len: 13; CDR3aa: ASSPPAELNTEAF
j_gene: TRBJ1-1; v_gene: TRBV19; len: 13; CDR3aa: ASSIDRGRGTEAF
j_gene: TRBJ2-1; v_gene: TRBV10-1; len: 10; CDR3aa: ASSEGRGEQF
j_gene: TRBJ1-2; v_gene: TRBV2; len: 10; CDR3aa: ASSPDRGGYT
j_gene: TRBJ2-7; v_gene: TRBV27; len: 12; CDR3aa: ASSPDRYLYEQY
j_gene: TRBJ1-1; v_gene: TRBV6-5; len: 10; CDR3aa: ASRGGNTEAF
j_gene: TRBJ2-2; v_gene: TRBV12-5; len: 9; CDR3aa: ASGISGELF
j_gene: TRBJ2-1; v_gene: TRBV9; len: 13; CDR3aa: ASSGGTSWRDEQF
j_gene: TRBJ2-1; v_gene: TRBV18; len: 12; CDR3aa: ASSPISTNNEQF
j_gene: TRBJ2-2; v_gene: TRBV4-2; len: 14; CDR3aa: ASSQAEGQTTGELF
j_gene: TRBJ2-7; v_gene: TRBV29-1; len: 11; CDR3aa: SVEEEEGYEQY
j_gene: TRBJ2-1; v_gene: TRBV11-2; len: 12; CDR3aa: ASSSPRTGNEQF
j_gene: TRBJ2-2; v_gene: TRBV5-5; len: 11; CDR3aa: ASSFEVAGELF
j_gene: TRBJ1-4; v_gene: TRBV28; len: 11; CDR3aa: ASTEAGNEKLF
j_gene: TRBJ2-2; v_gene: TRBV29-1; len: 14; CDR3aa: SASRGGAGNTGELF
j_gene: TRBJ1-2; v_gene: TRBV18; len: 10; CDR3aa: ASSPPQDGYT
j_gene: TRBJ2-2; v_gene: TRBV24-1; len: 14; CDR3aa: ATSDPVAANTGELF
j_gene: TRBJ2-7; v_gene: TRBV6-5; len: 12; CDR3aa: ATLNSGGTYEQY
j_gene: TRBJ2-7; v_gene: TRBV27; len: 14; CDR3aa: ASRLSSGGLSYEQY
j_gene: TRBJ2-3; v_gene: TRBV27; len: 15; CDR3aa: ASSTLTSGGYTDTQY
j_gene: TRBJ2-7; v_gene: TRBV15; len: 15; CDR3aa: ATSRDRGQGVPYEQY
j_gene: TRBJ2-3; v_gene: TRBV5-1; len: 12; CDR3aa: ASSPAGGTDTQY
j_gene: TRBJ1-1; v_gene: TRBV2; len: 9; CDR3aa: ASMANTEAF
j_gene: TRBJ2-1; v_gene: TRBV2; len: 13; CDR3aa: ASSVLRDASNEQF
j_gene: TRBJ1-5; v_gene: TRBV24-1; len: 13; CDR3aa: ATQTGGAGNQPQH
j_gene: TRBJ1-5; v_gene: TRBV9; len: 13; CDR3aa: ASSADGRDNQPQH
j_gene: TRBJ1-6; v_gene: TRBV5-4; len: 12; CDR3aa: ASSFSVFNSPLH
j_gene: TRBJ2-5; v_gene: TRBV19; len: 14; CDR3aa: ASSFRSWTGEETQY
j_gene: TRBJ2-3; v_gene: TRBV5-1; len: 14; CDR3aa: ASSLGSGGVSDTQY
j_gene: TRBJ2-7; v_gene: TRBV20-1; len: 12; CDR3aa: SASPSGGSYEQY
j_gene: TRBJ1-5; v_gene: TRBV28; len: 12; CDR3aa: ASSITGIHQPQH
j_gene: TRBJ2-7; v_gene: TRBV5-1; len: 15; CDR3aa: ASSLVLDRSRVDEQY
j_gene: TRBJ2-7; v_gene: TRBV10-2; len: 12; CDR3aa: ASSGGVRGYEQY